The sequence of this T cell receptor (beta chain) was determined in a study of T cells in Graves' hyperthyroidism and ophthalmopathy. This clonotype was seen many times. The germline V gene has CDR1 PRHDT and CDR2 FYEKMQ (reference sequence). This CDR3 region has 17 residues. Trimming cost V 5 bases and J 2 bases; bases outside gene matches: 14. Authors of the study amplified TCR beta CDR3 regions from RNA transcripts. RT-PCR in the first round (using the HTBI primer set) targeted the TCR CDR3. TCRdb re-analysed the multiplex PCR reads in MiXCR, keeping a single row per CDR3 protein. The sample has around 690,000 distinct CDR3 sequences, roughly 17% seen once. No progression to ophthalmopathy during 18 months of follow-up defined stable disease. Uncontrolled infection, other autoimmune disease, pregnancy or lactation led to exclusion. Diagnostic decisions used clinical symptoms, serum thyroxine and TRAb, thyroid ultrasound and orbital computed tomography. Fresh peripheral blood, approximately 10 ml, was the source of the PBMCs.

The chain employs TRBV13 and TRBJ2-5, with 7 positions matching TRBD1. Sequencing was done on a sample of blood. This clonotype was obtained from a man in his fifties with Graves' hyperthyroidism. Here the CDR3 DNA reads TGTGCCAGCAGCGCTACATACCGGGACAGTCTGCAAGAGACCCAGTACTTC. Translating it yields CASSATYRDSLQETQYF.